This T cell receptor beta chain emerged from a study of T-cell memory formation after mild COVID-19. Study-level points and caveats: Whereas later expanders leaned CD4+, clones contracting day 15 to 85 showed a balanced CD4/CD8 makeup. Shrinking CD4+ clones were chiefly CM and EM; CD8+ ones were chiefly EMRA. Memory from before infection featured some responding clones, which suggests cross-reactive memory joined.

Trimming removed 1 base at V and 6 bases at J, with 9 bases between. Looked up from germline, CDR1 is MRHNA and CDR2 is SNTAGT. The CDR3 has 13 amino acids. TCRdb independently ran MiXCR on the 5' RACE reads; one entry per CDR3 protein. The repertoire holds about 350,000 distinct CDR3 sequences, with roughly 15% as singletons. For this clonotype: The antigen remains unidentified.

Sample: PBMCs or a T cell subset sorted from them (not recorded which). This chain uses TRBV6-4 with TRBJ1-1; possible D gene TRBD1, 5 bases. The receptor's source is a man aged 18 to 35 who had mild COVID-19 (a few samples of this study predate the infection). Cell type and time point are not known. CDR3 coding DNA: TGTGCCAGCAGTGACTTGGGGGGACCTGAAGCTTTCTTT. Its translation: CASSDLGGPEAFF.